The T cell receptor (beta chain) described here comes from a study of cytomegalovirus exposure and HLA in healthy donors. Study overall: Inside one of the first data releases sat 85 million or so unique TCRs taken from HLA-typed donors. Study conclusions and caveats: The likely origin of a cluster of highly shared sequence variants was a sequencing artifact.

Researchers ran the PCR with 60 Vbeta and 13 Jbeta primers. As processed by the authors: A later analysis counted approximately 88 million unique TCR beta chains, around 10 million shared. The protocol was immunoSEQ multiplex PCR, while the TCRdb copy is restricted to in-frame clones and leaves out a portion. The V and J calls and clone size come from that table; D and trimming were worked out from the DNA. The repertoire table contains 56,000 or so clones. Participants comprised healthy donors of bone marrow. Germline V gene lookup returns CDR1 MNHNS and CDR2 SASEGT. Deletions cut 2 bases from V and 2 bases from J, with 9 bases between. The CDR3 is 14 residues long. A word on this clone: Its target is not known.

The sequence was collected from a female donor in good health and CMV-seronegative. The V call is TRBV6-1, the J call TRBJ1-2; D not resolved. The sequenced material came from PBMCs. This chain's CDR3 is CASSELGSNYGYTF. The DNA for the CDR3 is TGTGCCAGCAGTGAATTGGGGAGCAACTATGGCTACACCTTC.